These 19 T cell receptor beta chains originate from one sample sequenced in a study of blood T cell repertoires in COVID-19. Sequencing used immunoSEQ multiplex PCR; TCRdb keeps in-frame clones, though not all of them. The repertoire holds more than 200,000 clones, with over 75% as singletons. Sequenced material: PBMCs or T cells enriched from blood (not recorded which). The receptors originated from a woman aged 40 to 50 with acute COVID-19.

The chain joins TRBV18 to TRBJ2-1; the D gene is possibly TRBD1 (5 bases). There are 13 residues in the CDR3. In germline, CDR1 is KGHSH, CDR2 LQKENI. Trimming stripped 3 bases from V and 7 bases from J, with 10 bases between. The CDR3 sequence is CASSPENRNEQFF. The CDR3 nucleotides are TGTGCCAGCTCACCGGAAAACAGGAATGAGCAGTTCTTC.

As DNA, the CDR3 is TGTGCCAGTAGTATAAGGTTACAGGCAAAGCTGTTTTTT. Its translation: CASSIRLQAKLFF. This chain links TRBV19 with TRBJ1-4; TRBD1 might be the D (5 bases). Germline values: CDR1 LNHDA, CDR2 SQIVND (reference sequence). Trimming left V 2 bases short and J 14 bases short, with 15 bases between. This CDR3 has 13 residues.

The V gene is TRBV7-3, the J gene TRBJ2-2; D might be TRBD2 (5 bases). This CDR3 is 15 amino acids long. Trimming left V 3 bases short and J 0 bases short, with 8 bases between. CDR1 and CDR2 (germline): SGHTA, FQGTGA. CDR3 bases: TGTGCCAGCAGCTTGGCGGGCCCGAACACCGGGGAGCTGTTTTTT. This encodes CASSLAGPNTGELFF.

The V gene is TRBV7-2, the J gene TRBJ2-7, with TRBD2 matching over 7 bases. V shed 5 bases, J shed 3 bases, and the junction held 7 bases outside the gene matches. The CDR3 loop spans 14 amino acids. Germline CDR1 reads SGHTA; CDR2 reads FQGNSA. The CDR3 spells CASSPSGTNYEQYF. The CDR3 DNA sequence: TGTGCCAGCAGCCCGTCCGGGACTAACTACGAGCAGTACTTC.

The chain carries TRBV27 and TRBJ1-1; TRBD1 matches at 7 bases. The CDR3 contains 14 residues. CDR1 and CDR2 from the germline V gene are MNHEY and SMNVEV (reference sequence). J lost 4 bases, V lost 2 bases, and 4 bases had no gene match. The CDR3 sequence: CASSLTTGSTEAFF. CDR3 sequence (DNA): TGTGCCAGCAGTTTAACGACAGGGAGCACTGAAGCTTTCTTT.

The sample holds one count of this clone. CDR3: CASSLGSRGQETQYF. The CDR3 nucleotides read TGTGCCAGCAGCTTGGGATCGCGGGGGCAAGAGACCCAGTACTTC. The rearrangement links TRBV11-1 to TRBJ2-5; 7 nucleotides agree with TRBD2. The CDR3 sequence is 15 residues long. Germline V lookup: CDR1 SGHAT, CDR2 FQDESV (reference sequence). V was clipped by 3 bases and J by 2 bases; unmatched bases: 6.

CDR3 loop: CASSLESGGRYGYTF. The CDR3 bases are TGTGCCAGCAGCTTAGAATCAGGGGGCCGGTATGGCTACACCTTC. The chain links TRBV7-2 to TRBJ1-2, with 8 positions matching TRBD1. The CDR3 totals 15 residues. Germline V gives CDR1 SGHTA, CDR2 FQGNSA. The V and J ends lost 1 base and 5 bases, in that order; junction bases with no gene match: 6.

The CDR3 nucleotides are TGTGCCAGCAGTCCATACAGGGTTCTCGATTCACCCCTCCACTTT. It yields the protein CASSPYRVLDSPLHF. The V gene is TRBV28, the J gene TRBJ1-6; the D gene is possibly TRBD1 (6 bases). The ends were cut back, 5 bases at V and 8 bases at J, with 16 bases in the middle. The germline CDR1 and CDR2 sequences are MDHEN and SYDVKM. CDR3 size: 15 residues.

The CDR3 region has the DNA TGTGCCAGTAGTATGTTCGGTGACAACTCTGGGGCCAACGTCCTGACTTTC. This gives the protein CASSMFGDNSGANVLTF. The chain recombines TRBV19 with TRBJ2-6; D is undetermined. V shed 3 bases and J shed 0 bases, with 12 bases lying between them. Germline CDR1 reads LNHDA; CDR2 reads SQIVND (reference sequence). The CDR3 has 17 residues.

The V gene is TRBV7-3, the J gene TRBJ2-5, with 7 positions matching TRBD1. This CDR3 is 15 amino acids long. Germline CDR1 SGHTA, CDR2 FQGTGA. Trimming removed 5 bases from V and 2 bases from J; junction bases left unmatched: 8. The CDR3 spells CASSPGPQGQETQYF. For the CDR3, the DNA is TGTGCCAGCAGCCCCGGGCCACAGGGGCAAGAGACCCAGTACTTC.

This chain connects TRBV7-6 to TRBJ1-1, with TRBD1 identical over 9 bases. The CDR3 is 16 amino acids. Trimming at V came to 1 base and at J to 7 bases, leaving 10 bases not matched to a gene. Germline V gene data show CDR1 as SGHVS and CDR2 as FNYEAQ. The CDR3 DNA reads TGTGCCAGCAGCTTAGGACAGGGGGTTGTTCTGAGTGAAGCTTTCTTT. It specifies CASSLGQGVVLSEAFF.

This rearrangement joins TRBV28 to TRBJ2-6; 7 bases are shared with TRBD1. J gave up 4 bases and V 7 bases, and 10 bases lay outside the gene matches. Germline CDR1 is MDHEN and CDR2 is SYDVKM. The CDR3 has 16 amino acids. The CDR3 bases are TGTGCCAGCAAAGGGACAGATTCTCCCGGGGCCAACGTCCTGACTTTC. Translated, it gives CASKGTDSPGANVLTF.

This clone was counted only a few times. V is TRBV15 and J is TRBJ1-4; 10 bases align to TRBD1. V shed 5 bases and J 4 bases; nucleotides not matched to a gene: 4. Germline V gives CDR1 LNHNV, CDR2 YYDKDF (reference sequence). The CDR3 is 15 amino acids. The CDR3 coding sequence is TGTGCCACCAGCTCCCGGACAGGGGGTAATGAAAAACTGTTTTTT. It translates to CATSSRTGGNEKLFF.

The V gene is TRBV30, the J gene TRBJ1-1; D is unresolved. Trimming left V 0 bases short and J 8 bases short, with 7 bases between. CDR3 size: 11 residues. Germline V gives CDR1 GTSNPN, CDR2 SVGIG (reference sequence). In DNA form, the CDR3 reads TGTGCCTGGAGTGTACAGAACGAAGCTTTCTTT. This encodes CAWSVQNEAFF.

The chain uses TRBV30 and TRBJ1-5, with 8 bases aligning to TRBD1. The CDR3 length is 15 residues. Looked up from germline, CDR1 is GTSNPN and CDR2 is SVGIG (reference sequence). V was pared by 2 bases and J by 5 bases, with 8 bases of the junction left unmatched. The CDR3 loop reads CAWSLQGATHQPQHF. CDR3 nucleotides: TGTGCCTGGAGTCTCCAGGGGGCTACTCATCAGCCCCAGCATTTT.

The V and J genes are TRBV5-6 and TRBJ2-7; a possible D gene is TRBD2 (5 bases). The CDR3 length is 13 residues. Germline V CDR1 and CDR2: SGHDT, YYEEEE. Trimming left V 4 bases short and J 1 base short, with 9 bases between. The CDR3 DNA is TGTGCCAGCAGCACTACTAGTTCCTACGAGCAGTACTTC. Its translation is CASSTTSSYEQYF.

This chain links TRBV5-6 with TRBJ1-2; D gene ambiguous. Per the germline V gene, CDR1 is SGHDT and CDR2 is YYEEEE. This CDR3 comprises 12 residues. V lost 5 bases to trimming and J lost 4 bases, with 9 bases between them. Here the CDR3 reads CASSRERYGYTF. The CDR3 DNA sequence: TGTGCCAGCAGTCGGGAACGCTATGGCTACACCTTC.

In its sample, this clone was seen a few times. CDR3 protein: CASSLDGTSGGKQYF. The CDR3 coding sequence is TGTGCCAGCAGCTTAGATGGGACTAGCGGGGGGAAGCAGTACTTC. V is TRBV7-6 and J is TRBJ2-7, with TRBD2 matching over 15 bases. The CDR3 is made up of 15 amino acids. The J segment lost 8 bases and the V segment lost 1 base, leaving 3 bases of the junction unmatched. Germline loops: CDR1 SGHVS, CDR2 FNYEAQ.

This chain joins TRBV19 and TRBJ2-3; no reliable D call. The germline V and J ends were trimmed by 6 bases and 3 bases, with 10 bases remaining between them. Germline loops: CDR1 LNHDA, CDR2 SQIVND (reference sequence). CDR3 size: 13 residues. The CDR3 nucleotides read TGTGCCAGTAGAAGAGACATTACAGATACGCAGTATTTT. Translated, it gives CASRRDITDTQYF.